These T cell receptor beta chains were read from a single sample in a study of beta chain features in type 1 diabetes. Profiling relied on immunoSEQ multiplex PCR, and the TCRdb table lists in-frame clones only, not all of them. The table includes hundreds of thousands of clones, 15% to 18% detected once. Sequencing used naive CD4+ T cells from blood. These receptors came from a young man in good health. Both conserved end residues are part of each CDR3. A D gene is named only where the DNA matches it firmly. Expanded clones get a size class; other rows say once, few or many, or leave the size out.

v_call	j_call	clone_size	d_call	cdr3_nt	cdr3_aa
TRBV29-1	TRBJ2-7	few	.	TGCAGCGTTGTTCGGCAGACGGGGTTCTCCTACGAGCAGTACTTC	CSVVRQTGFSYEQYF
TRBV5-4	TRBJ1-1	.	.	TGTGCCATCAAGGGCGTTGGGACTGAAGCTTTCTTT	CAIKGVGTEAFF
TRBV4-3	TRBJ1-2	few	.	TGCGCCAGCAGCACTAAGGGGGTAGAATCGGTTCCTGGCTACACCTTC	CASSTKGVESVPGYTF
TRBV18	TRBJ2-2	few	TRBD1	TGTGCCAGCTCACAGCGGACAGGGGTGGACACCGGGGAGCTGTTTTTT	CASSQRTGVDTGELFF
TRBV9	TRBJ2-4	.	.	TGTGCCAGCAGCGGGGGCACAAAAAACATTCAGTACTTC	CASSGGTKNIQYF
TRBV28	TRBJ1-2	few	.	TGTGCCAGCAGTTCGTGGACAAGGAACTATGGCTACACCTTC	CASSSWTRNYGYTF
TRBV7-2	TRBJ2-5	few	TRBD1	TGTGCCAGCAGCGACAGGGATTGGTACCAAGAGACCCAGTACTTC	CASSDRDWYQETQYF
TRBV6-5	TRBJ2-3	.	.	TGTGCCAGCAGTTATCCTGCAGGTTCAGATACGCAGTATTTT	CASSYPAGSDTQYF
TRBV5-1	TRBJ2-5	few	.	TGCGCCAGCAGCCGTCAGAACCAAGAGACCCAGTACTTC	CASSRQNQETQYF
TRBV19	TRBJ1-2	.	.	TGTGCCAGTAGTATGGGGGACATCCGTGGCTATGGCTACACCTTC	CASSMGDIRGYGYTF
TRBV6-5	TRBJ2-7	.	TRBD1	TGTGCCAGCAGTTACCCAACGGGACAGGAGATCTACGAGCAGTACTTC	CASSYPTGQEIYEQYF
TRBV6-5	TRBJ2-3	.	.	TGTGCCAGCAGTTACATATGGAGGGGTGAAACAGATACGCAGTATTTT	CASSYIWRGETDTQYF
TRBV28	TRBJ1-1	few	TRBD1	TGTGCCAGCAGTTTGGGCCTTGAGTGGATCGGGACAGGGGAAACTCTAAGGAACACTGAAGCTTTCTTT	CASSLGLEWIGTGETLRNTEAFF
TRBV10-3	TRBJ1-5	.	.	TGTGCCATCAGTGAGTCAACCGGGGGTCAGCCCCAGCATTTT	CAISESTGGQPQHF
TRBV6-1	TRBJ2-1	.	.	TGTGCCAGCAGTGTTTCAGGGACCAATGAGCAGTTCTTC	CASSVSGTNEQFF
TRBV2	TRBJ2-7	.	TRBD1	TGTGCCAGCAGTGCGGACAGGGGTAAGGACGAGCAGTACTTC	CASSADRGKDEQYF
TRBV4-1	TRBJ1-1	.	.	TGCGCCAGCAGCCAGCGACGGGGTACTGAAGCTTTCTTT	CASSQRRGTEAFF
TRBV5-4	TRBJ1-1	.	.	TGTGCCAGCAGCCAAGATAACCAGCGGGCTTTCTTT	CASSQDNQRAFF
TRBV30	TRBJ2-7	.	.	TGTGCCTTAAAGGGCTACGAGCAGTACTTC	CALKGYEQYF
TRBV5-6	TRBJ2-1	few	.	TGTGCCAGCAGTCTCATTGTCGGTGGTGGGGTCAATGAGCAGTTCTTC	CASSLIVGGGVNEQFF
TRBV14	TRBJ2-7	.	.	TGTGCCAGCAGCCAGGACAAGTACGAGCAGTACTTC	CASSQDKYEQYF
TRBV18	TRBJ1-1	.	TRBD1	TGTGCCAGCTCACGGATGCAGGGGGCTAAAATAAACACTGAAGCTTTCTTT	CASSRMQGAKINTEAFF
TRBV5-4	TRBJ1-2	few	.	TGTGCCAGCAGCTTAAAGGCCAGGGGCTACTATGGCTACACCTTC	CASSLKARGYYGYTF
TRBV7-2	TRBJ2-3	.	TRBD1	TGTGCCAGCAGCTTAGATGGGACAGGGGGCGCAGATACGCAGTATTTT	CASSLDGTGGADTQYF
TRBV6-5	TRBJ2-5	.	TRBD1	TGTGCCAGCAGACCGACAGGGGTAGAGACCCAGTACTTC	CASRPTGVETQYF
TRBV15	TRBJ2-5	.	TRBD2	TGTGCCACCAGCAGGGGACTAGCGGGGTTAGAGACCCAGTACTTC	CATSRGLAGLETQYF
TRBV5-4	TRBJ1-1	few	.	TGTGCCAGCAGCTTTGGGGCTGGGAACACTGAAGCTTTCTTT	CASSFGAGNTEAFF
TRBV7-2	TRBJ2-7	.	.	TGTGCCAGCAGCCCAACCCCTGGGCAGGGCGAGCAGTACTTC	CASSPTPGQGEQYF
TRBV15	TRBJ1-5	.	TRBD1	TGTGCCACCAGCAGAGATGGCCAGGGGGCAGGACAGCCCCAGCATTTT	CATSRDGQGAGQPQHF
TRBV12-5	TRBJ2-3	.	.	TGTGCTAGTGGCTCTAGCGGCACAGATACGCAGTATTTT	CASGSSGTDTQYF
TRBV9	TRBJ2-1	.	TRBD2	TGTGCCAGCAGCGTTCCCGGGACTAGTGTTGAGCAGTTCTTC	CASSVPGTSVEQFF
TRBV7-2	TRBJ1-5	.	.	TGTGCCAGCAGCTTTTACGATCAGCCCCAGCATTTT	CASSFYDQPQHF
TRBV15	TRBJ1-1	.	.	TGTGCCACCAGCAGAGACAGGGCTGAAGCTTTCTTT	CATSRDRAEAFF
TRBV11-2	TRBJ1-2	.	TRBD1	TGTGCCAGCAGCTTAGAACCGACAGGGAGAGGCTACACCTTC	CASSLEPTGRGYTF
TRBV2	TRBJ2-2	few	TRBD2	TGTGCCAGCAGTGCGTTCTCTAGCGGGAGCTCCAGGGAGCTGTTTTTT	CASSAFSSGSSRELFF
TRBV7-9	TRBJ1-1	few	.	TGTGCCAGCAGCTTAGAAAACACTGAAGCTTTCTTT	CASSLENTEAFF
TRBV28	TRBJ1-1	.	TRBD1	TGTGCCAGCAGTTCTCTGCAGGGGGCGGCTTTCTTT	CASSSLQGAAFF
TRBV7-9	TRBJ2-3	few	TRBD2	TGTGCCAGCAGCTTAGTCGGGACTAGCGGGGGCACAGATACGCAGTATTTT	CASSLVGTSGGTDTQYF
TRBV5-1	TRBJ2-5	few	.	TGCGCCAGCAGCCGTGACAGAATCCAAGAGACCCAGTACTTC	CASSRDRIQETQYF
TRBV7-2	TRBJ1-1	few	.	TGTGCCAGCAGCTACGACACCCAGGTGGCTTTCTTT	CASSYDTQVAFF
TRBV4-3	TRBJ2-3	.	TRBD2	TGCGCCAGCAGCCACGGGACTAGCGGGGGGACTAGCACAGATACGCAGTATTTT	CASSHGTSGGTSTDTQYF
TRBV7-9	TRBJ1-3	.	.	TGTGCCAGCAGCTTCTCCCCGACAGGCCAGCGAAACACCATATATTTT	CASSFSPTGQRNTIYF
TRBV28	TRBJ2-3	few	.	TGTGCCAGCAAAGGCACAGATACGCAGTATTTT	CASKGTDTQYF
TRBV30	TRBJ1-4	.	.	TGTGCCTGGTCAAATCTGAGGGGAAAAGGTGAAAAACTGTTTTTT	CAWSNLRGKGEKLFF
TRBV19	TRBJ1-1	few	.	TGTGCCAGTAGTTCGAGGTCCTTGGGGGACACTGAAGCTTTCTTT	CASSSRSLGDTEAFF
TRBV5-4	TRBJ2-5	.	.	TGTGCCAGCAGCTTGGGCCAGGCAAACCAAGAGACCCAGTACTTC	CASSLGQANQETQYF
TRBV28	TRBJ2-7	few	.	TGTGCCTTACGGGTGGAGGGGGAGCAGTACTTC	CALRVEGEQYF
TRBV7-9	TRBJ1-2	.	TRBD1	TGTGCCAGCAGCTCCCCCAAAACAGGGGATGGCTACACCTTC	CASSSPKTGDGYTF
TRBV10-3	TRBJ2-7	.	.	TGTGCCATCAGTGAGTCCCCAGCCTCCCCCTACGAGCAGTACTTC	CAISESPASPYEQYF
TRBV7-9	TRBJ2-3	.	.	TGTGCCAGCAGCTTAAGACAGGGCACAGATACGCAGTATTTT	CASSLRQGTDTQYF
TRBV27	TRBJ1-5	.	.	TGTGCCAGCAATCCTTTCGGAAGAGGGGGAAATCAGCCCCAGCATTTT	CASNPFGRGGNQPQHF
TRBV4-1	TRBJ2-7	.	.	TGCGCCAGCAGCCAAGGCTCACTAACCAGCTCCTACGAGCAGTACTTC	CASSQGSLTSSYEQYF
TRBV18	TRBJ2-2	.	TRBD1	TGTGCCAGCTCCGGACAGGGTAACGCCGGGGAGCTGTTTTTT	CASSGQGNAGELFF